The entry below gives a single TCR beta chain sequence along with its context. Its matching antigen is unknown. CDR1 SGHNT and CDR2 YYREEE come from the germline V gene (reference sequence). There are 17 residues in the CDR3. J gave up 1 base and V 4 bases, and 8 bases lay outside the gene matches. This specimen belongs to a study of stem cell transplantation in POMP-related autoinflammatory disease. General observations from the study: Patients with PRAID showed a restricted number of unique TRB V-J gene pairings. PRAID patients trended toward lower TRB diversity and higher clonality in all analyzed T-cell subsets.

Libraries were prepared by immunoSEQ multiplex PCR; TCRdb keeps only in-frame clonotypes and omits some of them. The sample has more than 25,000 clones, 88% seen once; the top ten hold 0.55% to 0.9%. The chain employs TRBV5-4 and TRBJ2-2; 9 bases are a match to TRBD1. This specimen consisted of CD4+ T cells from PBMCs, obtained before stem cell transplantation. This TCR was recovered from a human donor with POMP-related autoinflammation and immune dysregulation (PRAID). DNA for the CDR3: TGTGCCAGCAGCCTGCGGACAGGGGCGAGGAACACCGGGGAGCTGTTTTTT. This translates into CASSLRTGARNTGELFF.